These T cell receptor beta chains were read from a single sample in a study of sequential checkpoint blockade in melanoma. Some clones are missing from TCRdb's copy, which holds only in-frame ones; the method was immunoSEQ multiplex PCR. This sample has about 12,000 clones; less than 70% occur once, and the top ten carry roughly 20%. Source: CD8+ T cells sorted from blood (inferred from file names), taken from a patient given nivolumab and ipilimumab in sequence. The origin of the receptors is a human donor with melanoma. The CDR3 runs from the conserved cysteine through the conserved F or W.

V gene	J gene	CDR3 protein
TRBV9	TRBJ2-1	CASSVATRVGDEQFF
TRBV29-1	TRBJ1-2	CSAYAGENYGYTF
TRBV28	TRBJ1-6	CASSLRGQVIGSPLHF
TRBV27	TRBJ1-2	CASSLKRPGQGVYSNYGYTF
TRBV6-1	TRBJ1-5	CASGDRGSNQPQHF
TRBV6-6	-	CASSQPTEIYEQYF
TRBV19	TRBJ2-7	CASIGGINEQYF
TRBV4-3	TRBJ1-2	CASSQTGVADGYTF
TRBV6-4	TRBJ2-6	CASSSHHSQRQSRANVLTF
TRBV2	TRBJ2-7	CASTPGTGIKNEQYF
TRBV7-9	TRBJ2-5	CASSPGTSGWETQYF
TRBV4-1	TRBJ1-5	CASSQGMGGERQPQHF
TRBV6-5	TRBJ2-7	CASSSLTGPHEQYF
TRBV6-5	TRBJ2-1	CASSYYRTSSNEQFF
TRBV5-6	TRBJ2-1	CASSPTRANEQFF